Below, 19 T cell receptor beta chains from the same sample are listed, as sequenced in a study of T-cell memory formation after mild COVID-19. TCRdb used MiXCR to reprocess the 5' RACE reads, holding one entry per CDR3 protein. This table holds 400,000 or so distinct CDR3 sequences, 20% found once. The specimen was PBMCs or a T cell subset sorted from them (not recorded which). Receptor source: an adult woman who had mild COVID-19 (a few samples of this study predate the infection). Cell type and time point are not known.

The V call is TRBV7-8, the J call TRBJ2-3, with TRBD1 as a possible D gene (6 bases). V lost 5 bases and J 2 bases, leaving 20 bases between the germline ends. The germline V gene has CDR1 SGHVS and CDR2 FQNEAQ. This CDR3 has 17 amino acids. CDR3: CASSRTGTTKNTDTQYF. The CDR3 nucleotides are TGTGCCAGCAGCCGCACCGGGACAACCAAAAACACAGATACGCAGTATTTT.

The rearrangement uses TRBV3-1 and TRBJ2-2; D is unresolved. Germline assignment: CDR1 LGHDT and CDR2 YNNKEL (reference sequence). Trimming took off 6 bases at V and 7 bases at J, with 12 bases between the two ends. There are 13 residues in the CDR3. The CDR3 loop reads CASRHPVGGELFF. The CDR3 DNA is TGTGCCAGCAGACACCCGGTGGGCGGGGAGCTGTTTTTT.

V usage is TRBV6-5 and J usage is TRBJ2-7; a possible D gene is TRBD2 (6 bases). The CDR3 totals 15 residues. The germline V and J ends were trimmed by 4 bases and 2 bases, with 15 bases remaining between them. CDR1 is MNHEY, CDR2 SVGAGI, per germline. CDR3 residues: CASSSPGAVAYEQYF. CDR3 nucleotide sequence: TGTGCCAGCAGTTCCCCGGGAGCCGTGGCCTACGAGCAGTACTTC.

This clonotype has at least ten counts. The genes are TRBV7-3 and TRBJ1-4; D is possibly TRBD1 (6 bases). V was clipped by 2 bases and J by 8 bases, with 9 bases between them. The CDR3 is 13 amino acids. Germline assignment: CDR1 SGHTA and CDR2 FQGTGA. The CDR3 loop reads CASSLGGGEKLFF. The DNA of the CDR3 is TGTGCCAGCAGCTTAGGGGGCGGGGAAAAACTGTTTTTT.

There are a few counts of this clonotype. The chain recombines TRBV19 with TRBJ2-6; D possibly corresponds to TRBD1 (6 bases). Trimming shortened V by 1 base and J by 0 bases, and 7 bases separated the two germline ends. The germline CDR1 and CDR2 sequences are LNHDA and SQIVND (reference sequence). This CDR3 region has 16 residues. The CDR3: CASSIGTVSGANVLTF. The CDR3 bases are TGTGCCAGTAGTATAGGGACAGTCTCTGGGGCCAACGTCCTGACTTTC.

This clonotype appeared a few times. The CDR3 here is CASSPRSELKNTEAFF. The CDR3 DNA reads TGTGCCAGCTCACCACGATCCGAGCTCAAGAACACTGAAGCTTTCTTT. The V and J genes are TRBV18 and TRBJ1-1; D is ambiguous. Trimming took 1 base from V and 1 from J, leaving 13 bases between them. Germline lookup yields CDR1 KGHSH and CDR2 LQKENI. The CDR3 contains 16 residues.

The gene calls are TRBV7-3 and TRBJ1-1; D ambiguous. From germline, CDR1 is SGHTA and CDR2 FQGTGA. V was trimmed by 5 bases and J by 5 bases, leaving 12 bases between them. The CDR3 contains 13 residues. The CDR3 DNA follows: TGTGCCAGCAGCCTCAACCGGGAGACTGAAGCTTTCTTT. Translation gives CASSLNRETEAFF.

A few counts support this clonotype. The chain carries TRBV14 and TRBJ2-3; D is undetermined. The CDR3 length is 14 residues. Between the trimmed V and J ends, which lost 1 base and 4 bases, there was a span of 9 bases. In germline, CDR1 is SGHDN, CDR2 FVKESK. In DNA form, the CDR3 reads TGTGCCAGCAGCCAAGGGATACGCTCAGATACGCAGTATTTT. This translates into CASSQGIRSDTQYF.

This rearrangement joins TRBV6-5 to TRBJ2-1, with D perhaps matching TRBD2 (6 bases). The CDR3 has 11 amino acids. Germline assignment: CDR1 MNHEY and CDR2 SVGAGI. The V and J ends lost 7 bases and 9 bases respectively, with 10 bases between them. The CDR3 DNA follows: TGTGCCAGCACCCGGCGGGGTGAGCAGTTCTTC. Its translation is CASTRRGEQFF.

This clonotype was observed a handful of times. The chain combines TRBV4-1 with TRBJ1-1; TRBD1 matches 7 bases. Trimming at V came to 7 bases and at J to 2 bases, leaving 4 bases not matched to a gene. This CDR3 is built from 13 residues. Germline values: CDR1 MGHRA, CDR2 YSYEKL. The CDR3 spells CASTRQGNTEAFF. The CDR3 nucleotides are TGCGCCAGCACGAGACAGGGAAACACTGAAGCTTTCTTT.

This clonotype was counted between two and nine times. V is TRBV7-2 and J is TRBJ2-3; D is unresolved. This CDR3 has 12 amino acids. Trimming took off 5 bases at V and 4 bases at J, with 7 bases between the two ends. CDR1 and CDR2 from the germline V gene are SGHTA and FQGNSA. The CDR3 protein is CASSRRSDTQYF. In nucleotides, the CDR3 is TGTGCCAGCAGCCGTAGGTCAGATACGCAGTATTTT. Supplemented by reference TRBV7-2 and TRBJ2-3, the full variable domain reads GAGVSQSPSNKVTEKGKDVELRCDPISGHTALYWYRQSLGQGLEFLIYFQGNSAPDKSGLPSDRFSAERTGGSVSTLTIQRTQQEDSAVYLCASSRRSDTQYFGPGTRLTVL.

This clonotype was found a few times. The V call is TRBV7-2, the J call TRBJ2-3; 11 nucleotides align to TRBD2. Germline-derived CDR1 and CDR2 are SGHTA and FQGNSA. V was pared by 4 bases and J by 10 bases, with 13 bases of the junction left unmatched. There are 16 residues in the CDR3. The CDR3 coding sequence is TGTGCCAGCAGCTCAACTAGCGGGAGTCGGGTAGGGGCGCAGTATTTT. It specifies CASSSTSGSRVGAQYF.

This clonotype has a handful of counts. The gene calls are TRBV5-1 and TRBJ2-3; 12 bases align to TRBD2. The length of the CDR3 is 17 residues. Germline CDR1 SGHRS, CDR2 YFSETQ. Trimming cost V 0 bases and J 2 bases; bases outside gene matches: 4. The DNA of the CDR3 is TGCGCCAGCAGCTTGGAAACTAGCGGGGGGCCCACAGATACGCAGTATTTT. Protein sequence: CASSLETSGGPTDTQYF.

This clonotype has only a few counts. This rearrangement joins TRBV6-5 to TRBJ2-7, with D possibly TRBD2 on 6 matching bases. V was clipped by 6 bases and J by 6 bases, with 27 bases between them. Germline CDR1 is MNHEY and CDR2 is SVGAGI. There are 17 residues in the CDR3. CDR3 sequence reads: CASRLTGTFDSSGEQYF. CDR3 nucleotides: TGTGCCAGCAGATTAACCGGGACTTTCGACTCTAGTGGCGAGCAGTACTTC.

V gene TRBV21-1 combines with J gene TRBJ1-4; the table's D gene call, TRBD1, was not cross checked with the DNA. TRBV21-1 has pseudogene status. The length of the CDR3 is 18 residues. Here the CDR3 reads CASSKVNPGSLLNEKLFF. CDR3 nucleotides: TGTGCCAGCAGCAAAGTTAACCCCGGGAGTCTACTTAATGAAAAACTGTTTTTT.

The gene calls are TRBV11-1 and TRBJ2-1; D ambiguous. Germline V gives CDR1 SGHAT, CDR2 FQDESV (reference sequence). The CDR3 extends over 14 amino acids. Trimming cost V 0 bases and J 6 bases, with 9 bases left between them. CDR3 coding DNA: TGTGCCAGCAGCTTAGCGGGTCCCCCCAATGAGCAGTTCTTC. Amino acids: CASSLAGPPNEQFF.

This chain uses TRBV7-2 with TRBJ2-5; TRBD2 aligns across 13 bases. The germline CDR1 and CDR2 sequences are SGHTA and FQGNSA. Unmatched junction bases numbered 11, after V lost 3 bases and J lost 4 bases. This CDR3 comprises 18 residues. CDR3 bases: TGTGCCAGCAGCTTCCAAGGACTAGCGGGAGAATCCCGAGAGACCCAGTACTTC. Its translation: CASSFQGLAGESRETQYF.

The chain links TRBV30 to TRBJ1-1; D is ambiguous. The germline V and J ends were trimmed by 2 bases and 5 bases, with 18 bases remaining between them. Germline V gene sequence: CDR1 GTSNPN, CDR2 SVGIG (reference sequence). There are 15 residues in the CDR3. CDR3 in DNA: TGTGCCTGGAGTAAGGTGGAGGCGCGCGATACTGAAGCTTTCTTT. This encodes CAWSKVEARDTEAFF.

The CDR3 DNA reads as TGTGCCATCCCCGGGACAGGGCCGTACGAGCAGTACTTC. Its protein is CAIPGTGPYEQYF. The J gene is TRBJ2-7, the V gene TRBV10-3; 9 bases are a match to TRBD1. Unmatched junction bases numbered 6, after V lost 8 bases and J lost 4 bases. CDR3 length: 13 residues. Germline V gene lookup returns CDR1 ENHRY and CDR2 SYGVKD.